Given below is one TCR beta chain in context. The data are from a study of cytomegalovirus exposure and HLA in healthy donors. This CDR3 is built from 15 residues. Germline V gene lookup returns CDR1 LNHDA and CDR2 SQIVND (reference sequence). The V and J ends lost 1 base and 6 bases respectively, with 13 bases between them. Amplification used 60 Vbeta primers and 13 Jbeta primers. Assay: immunoSEQ multiplex PCR; the TCRdb copy retains only in-frame clones and omits some. The sample consists of almost 80,000 clones, 67% of them appearing once. This sequence joins TRBV19 and TRBJ2-1; no reliable D call. The sequenced sample was PBMCs. This TCR derives from a woman between 45 and 65 years old in good health and CMV-seropositive. The CDR3 DNA follows: TGTGCCAGTAGTATAGCTAGTTCCCTACTCAATGAGCAGTTCTTC. Translated: CASSIASSLLNEQFF.